The 16 T cell receptor beta chains below were found in one sample sequenced in a study of shared clonotypes between healthy human individuals. Method: immunoSEQ multiplex PCR; TCRdb's copy keeps in-frame clones and lacks some. Seen here are over a million clones, around 97% observed once, and the top ten hold roughly 1.1%. Source material: naive CD4+ T cells sorted from blood. Subset of the sample: CD45RA+ positively selected. The receptors shown here come from a man aged 30 to 39 in good health.

This chain uses TRBV7-9 with TRBJ1-1; D remains unclear. Between the trimmed V and J ends, which lost 7 bases and 4 bases, there was a span of 19 bases. The CDR3 contains 15 residues. Germline V gives CDR1 SEHNR, CDR2 FQNEAQ (reference sequence). The CDR3 here is CASTIGDRRITEAFF. DNA of the CDR3: TGTGCCAGCACCATCGGGGATAGGAGGATCACTGAAGCTTTCTTT.

The chain is built from TRBV28 and TRBJ1-5; perhaps TRBD1 as D (5 bases). V was shortened by 2 bases and J by 3 bases, with 11 bases between the two germline ends. CDR1 and CDR2 (germline): MDHEN, SYDVKM. The CDR3 length is 15 residues. CDR3 protein: CASSLPGLDNQPQHF. Here the CDR3 DNA reads TGTGCCAGCAGTTTACCGGGGCTGGACAATCAGCCCCAGCATTTT.

The chain employs TRBV6-4 and TRBJ2-3; perhaps TRBD2 as D (5 bases). The CDR3 is 17 amino acids. V lost 2 bases and J 5 bases, leaving 20 bases between the germline ends. CDR1 is MRHNA, CDR2 SNTAGT, per germline. CDR3 protein: CASSDGGGGLRVDTQYF. CDR3 DNA sequence: TGTGCCAGCAGTGACGGAGGCGGTGGCTTAAGGGTAGATACGCAGTATTTT.

Details on this clone: This same CDR3 is encoded by further DNA sequences in the sample. The chain has TRBV18 and TRBJ1-5, with D hard to call. This CDR3 is built from 13 residues. Germline loops: CDR1 KGHSH, CDR2 LQKENI. V was clipped by 2 bases and J by 3 bases, with 5 bases between them. CDR3 residues: CASSPGLNQPQHF. The CDR3 region has the DNA TGTGCCAGCTCACCAGGGCTCAATCAGCCCCAGCATTTT.

The rearrangement links TRBV7-9 to TRBJ2-7; D might be TRBD2 (7 bases). V was clipped by 0 bases and J by 7 bases, with 16 bases between them. There are 15 residues in the CDR3. Germline V gene data show CDR1 as SEHNR and CDR2 as FQNEAQ (reference sequence). CDR3 bases: TGTGCCAGCAGCTTAGCGGGGGGCGGGAGTGTGGAGCAGTACTTC. It encodes CASSLAGGGSVEQYF.

The J gene is TRBJ2-4, the V gene TRBV9; unclear D gene. The germline V gene has CDR1 SGDLS and CDR2 YYNGEE. V shed 0 bases and J shed 0 bases, with 4 bases lying between them. CDR3 size: 14 residues. CDR3: CASSVEGAKNIQYF. CDR3 bases: TGTGCCAGCAGCGTAGAAGGAGCCAAAAACATTCAGTACTTC.

This chain joins TRBV2 and TRBJ1-1; the D is unclear. Trimming removed 4 bases at V and 0 bases at J, with 21 bases between. The CDR3 has 18 amino acids. The germline V gene encodes CDR1 SNHLY and CDR2 FYNNEI. DNA of the CDR3: TGTGCCAGCAGTGGGGCACAGACTATAGGCGTTATGAACACTGAAGCTTTCTTT. Protein: CASSGAQTIGVMNTEAFF.

The chain combines TRBV6-5 with TRBJ2-7; 8 nucleotides match TRBD2. The germline CDR1 and CDR2 sequences are MNHEY and SVGAGI. V shed 2 bases, J shed 1 base, and the junction held 4 bases outside the gene matches. The CDR3 spans 15 residues. As DNA, the CDR3 is TGTGCCAGCAGTTACAAGCGGGAGAGATCCTACGAGCAGTACTTC. Its protein product is CASSYKRERSYEQYF.

This chain's CDR3 is CASSVVGETYEQYF. The CDR3 DNA sequence: TGTGCCAGCAGCGTAGTAGGGGAAACCTACGAGCAGTACTTC. The V call is TRBV9, the J call TRBJ2-7; weak D call: TRBD1 (5 bases). CDR1 SGDLS and CDR2 YYNGEE come from the germline V gene. The CDR3 sequence is 14 residues long. V lost 0 bases and J 2 bases, leaving 9 bases between the germline ends.

The V gene is TRBV14, the J gene TRBJ2-1; TRBD2 matches 8 bases. The CDR3 totals 15 residues. Unmatched junction bases numbered 2, after V lost 4 bases and J lost 0 bases. Germline CDR1 is SGHDN and CDR2 is FVKESK. Here the CDR3 reads CASSRGLASYNEQFF. CDR3 nucleotide sequence: TGTGCCAGCAGCCGCGGACTAGCCTCCTACAATGAGCAGTTCTTC. Full variable domain (missing parts from reference TRBV14 and TRBJ2-1): EAGVTQFPSHSVIEKGQTVTLRCDPISGHDNLYWYRRVMGKEIKFLLHFVKESKQDESGMPNNRFLAERTGGTYSTLKVQPAELEDSGVYFCASSRGLASYNEQFFGPGTRLTVL.

The rearrangement joins TRBV4-2 to TRBJ2-3, with D unresolved. This CDR3 has 15 residues. V was trimmed by 1 base and J by 0 bases, leaving 8 bases between them. CDR1 is LGHNA and CDR2 is YNFKEQ in the germline V gene. The CDR3 is CASSQGHLSTDTQYF. DNA for the CDR3: TGTGCCAGCAGCCAAGGACATCTAAGCACAGATACGCAGTATTTT.

Note on this clone: Different DNA sequences within this sample yield the same CDR3. The rearrangement links TRBV9 to TRBJ2-7; D is unclear. Trimming took 0 bases from V and 3 from J, leaving 7 bases between them. CDR3 size: 13 residues. Germline V gene data show CDR1 as SGDLS and CDR2 as YYNGEE. The CDR3 loop is CASSVGLDYEQYF. The CDR3 DNA follows: TGTGCCAGCAGCGTAGGTTTGGACTACGAGCAGTACTTC.

This clone was counted once. The chain combines TRBV2 with TRBJ1-1; D unclear. Germline V lookup: CDR1 SNHLY, CDR2 FYNNEI. There are 14 residues in the CDR3. The ends were cut back, 6 bases at V and 0 bases at J, with 11 bases in the middle. CDR3 DNA: TGTGCCAGCAGGCGAGGTTCGATGAACACTGAAGCTTTCTTT. Translating gives CASRRGSMNTEAFF.

The rearrangement links TRBV5-1 to TRBJ2-7, with 8 positions matching TRBD2. The V gene end was trimmed by 6 bases and the J gene end by 1 base; junction bases not matched to a gene: 3. This CDR3 has 13 residues. Germline CDR1 reads SGHRS; CDR2 reads YFSETQ. In DNA form, the CDR3 reads TGCGCCAGCACGGGACTAGTGTCCTACGAGCAGTACTTC. The encoded protein is CASTGLVSYEQYF.

With regard to this clone: In the same sample, other DNA sequences code for this CDR3. The chain combines TRBV28 with TRBJ2-3; TRBD2 aligns across 10 bases. The CDR3 consists of 14 residues. Germline V gene lookup returns CDR1 MDHEN and CDR2 SYDVKM. The V segment lost 7 bases and the J segment 1 base; nucleotides outside the gene matches: 2. CDR3 coding DNA: TGTGCCAGCAAGGGGACTAGCGGCACAGATACGCAGTATTTT. This encodes CASKGTSGTDTQYF. Variable domain in full (rest from reference TRBV28 and TRBJ2-3): DVKVTQSSRYLVKRTGEKVFLECVQDMDHENMFWYRQDPGLGLRLIYFSYDVKMKEKGDIPEGYSVSREKKERFSLILESASTNQTSMYLCASKGTSGTDTQYFGPGTRLTVL.

This clone is a singleton in its sample. The chain joins TRBV6-1 to TRBJ1-3, with D perhaps matching TRBD1 (6 bases). From germline, CDR1 is MNHNS and CDR2 SASEGT. The V end was cut by 5 bases, the J end by 2 bases, with 13 bases between. This CDR3 comprises 15 residues. The CDR3 sequence: CASSTGTSPGNTIYF. CDR3 in DNA: TGTGCCAGCAGTACAGGGACGAGTCCTGGAAACACCATATATTTT.